This T cell receptor beta chain appears in the sequencing data of a study of CD8+ T cells in alopecia areata. About the research overall: Recipient mice, approximately 6-10-week-old female C3H/HeJ animals, received skin from 6-12-month-old C3H/HeJ graft donors with spontaneous alopecia.

A remark on this clone: The genes are named according to mouse. The missing CDR3 end, 4 residues past where the read stops, is filled in from the germline J gene.

Extracted RNA was reverse transcribed into cDNA, the sequencing template. This table comes from immunoSEQ multiplex PCR, and its TCRdb copy is limited to in-frame clones, with some not included. The repertoire shows about 110,000 clones, none seen only once; the top ten take around 20%. The CDR3 is made up of 13 amino acids. The germline gives CDR1 NNHDY, CDR2 SYVADS. The sequenced material came from lesional skin. The sequence was collected from a C3H/HeJ mouse with alopecia areata. As its MHC haplotype, the strain has H2-k. The V and J genes are TRBV13-3 and TRBJ2-1; 8 bases map to TRBD1. CDR3 sequence: CASSHRGRAEQFF. The part of the CDR3 DNA that was read is TGTGCCAGCAGCCACAGGGGGAGGGCT.